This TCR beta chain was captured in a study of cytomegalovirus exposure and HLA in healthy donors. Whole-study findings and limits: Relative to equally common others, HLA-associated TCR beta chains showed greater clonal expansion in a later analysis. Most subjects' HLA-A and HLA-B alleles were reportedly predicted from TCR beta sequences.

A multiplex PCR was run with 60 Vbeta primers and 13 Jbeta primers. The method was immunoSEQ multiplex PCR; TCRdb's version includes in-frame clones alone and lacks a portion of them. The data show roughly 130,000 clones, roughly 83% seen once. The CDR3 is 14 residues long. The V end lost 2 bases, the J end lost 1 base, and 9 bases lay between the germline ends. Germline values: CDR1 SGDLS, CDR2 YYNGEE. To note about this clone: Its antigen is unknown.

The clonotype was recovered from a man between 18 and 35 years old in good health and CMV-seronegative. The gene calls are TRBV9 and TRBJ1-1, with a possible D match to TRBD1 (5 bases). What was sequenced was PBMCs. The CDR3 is CASSVTTANTEAFF. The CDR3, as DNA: TGTGCCAGCAGCGTGACGACAGCGAACACTGAAGCTTTCTTT.